This T cell receptor beta chain was identified during a study of blood T cell repertoires in COVID-19. TCRdb's copy holds only in-frame clones and misses some; the assay was immunoSEQ multiplex PCR. This table has under 500,000 clones, about 85% appearing once. The clonotype originates from a woman younger than 35 with acute COVID-19. The sample was PBMCs or T cells enriched from blood (not recorded which).

The DNA of the CDR3 is TGTGCCAGCAGCCAAGACAGTAATGAAAAACTGTTTTTT. It is translated as CASSQDSNEKLFF. The chain is built from TRBV3-1 (or the pseudogene TRBV3-2) and TRBJ1-4; D gene ambiguous. The CDR3 is made up of 13 amino acids. Trimming shortened V by 0 bases and J by 4 bases, and 3 bases separated the two germline ends. The V gene's germline CDR1 is LGHDT and CDR2 YNNKEL (reference sequence).